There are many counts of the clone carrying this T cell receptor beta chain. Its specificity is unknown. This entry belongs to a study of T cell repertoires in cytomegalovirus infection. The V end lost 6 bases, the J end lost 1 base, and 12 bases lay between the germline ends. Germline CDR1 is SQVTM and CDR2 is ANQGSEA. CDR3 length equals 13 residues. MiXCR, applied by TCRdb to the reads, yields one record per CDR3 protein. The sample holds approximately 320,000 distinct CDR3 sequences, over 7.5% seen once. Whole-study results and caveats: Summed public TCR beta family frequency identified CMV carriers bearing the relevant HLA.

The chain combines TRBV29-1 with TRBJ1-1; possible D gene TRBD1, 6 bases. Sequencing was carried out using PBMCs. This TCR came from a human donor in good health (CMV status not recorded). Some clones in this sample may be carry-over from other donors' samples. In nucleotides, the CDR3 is TGCAGCGTCCCGGGGGCAGCGAACACTGAAGCTTTCTTT. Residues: CSVPGAANTEAFF.